This T cell receptor (beta chain) was observed in a study of T cells in Graves' hyperthyroidism and ophthalmopathy. Background on the study: Peripheral blood sampling occurred at initial diagnosis, before any treatment.

TCR beta CDR3 regions were amplified from RNA. TCR CDR3 underwent first-round RT-PCR with the HTBI primer set. TCRdb re-called the multiplex PCR reads through MiXCR, storing one row per CDR3 protein. The sample shows approximately 430,000 distinct CDR3 sequences, around a sixth of them seen only once. Hyperthyroidism of Graves' type that showed no ophthalmopathy progression within 18 months was stable. Those with hyperthyroidism were 18 to 65 years old, newly diagnosed, and ill for under 2 months. The CDR3 has 14 residues. Trimming cost V 2 bases and J 6 bases; bases outside gene matches: 3. The sequence was obtained from a woman aged 18 to 35 with Graves' hyperthyroidism. The chain links TRBV12-3 or TRBV12-4 to TRBJ1-2, with 10 nucleotides matching TRBD1. The sample was blood. Here the CDR3 reads CASSLWDRGHGYTF. CDR3 bases: TGTGCCAGCAGTTTATGGGACAGGGGACATGGCTACACCTTC.